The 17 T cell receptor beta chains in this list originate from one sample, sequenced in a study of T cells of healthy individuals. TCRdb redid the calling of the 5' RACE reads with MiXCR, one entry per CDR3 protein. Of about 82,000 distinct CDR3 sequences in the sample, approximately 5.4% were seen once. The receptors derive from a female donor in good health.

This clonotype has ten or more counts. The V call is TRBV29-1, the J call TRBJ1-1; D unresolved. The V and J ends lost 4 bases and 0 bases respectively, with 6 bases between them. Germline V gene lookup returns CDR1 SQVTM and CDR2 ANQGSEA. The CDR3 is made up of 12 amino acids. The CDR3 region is CSVAIMNTEAFF. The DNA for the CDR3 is TGCAGCGTTGCCATAATGAACACTGAAGCTTTCTTT.

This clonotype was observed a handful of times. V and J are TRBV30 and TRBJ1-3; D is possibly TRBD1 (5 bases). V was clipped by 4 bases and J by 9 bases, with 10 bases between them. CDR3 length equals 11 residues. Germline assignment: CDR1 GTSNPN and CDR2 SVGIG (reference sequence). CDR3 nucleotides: TGTGCCTGGACCCAGGGAGGCACCATATATTTT. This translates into CAWTQGGTIYF.

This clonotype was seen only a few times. CDR3 bases: TGTGCCAGTTCGAATGCTGGGACTAATGAAAAACTGTTTTTT. Its protein product is CASSNAGTNEKLFF. This chain uses TRBV6-5 with TRBJ1-4; unclear D gene. Trimming cost V 9 bases and J 2 bases, with 13 bases left between them. Germline CDR1 MNHEY, CDR2 SVGAGI. The CDR3 contains 14 residues.

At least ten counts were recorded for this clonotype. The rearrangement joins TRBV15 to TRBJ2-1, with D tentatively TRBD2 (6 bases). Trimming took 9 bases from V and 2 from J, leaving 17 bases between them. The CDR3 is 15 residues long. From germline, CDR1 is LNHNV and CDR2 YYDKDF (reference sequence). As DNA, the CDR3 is TGTGCCACAAACTCGGGACTCGGGACCTACAATGAGCAGTTCTTC. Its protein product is CATNSGLGTYNEQFF.

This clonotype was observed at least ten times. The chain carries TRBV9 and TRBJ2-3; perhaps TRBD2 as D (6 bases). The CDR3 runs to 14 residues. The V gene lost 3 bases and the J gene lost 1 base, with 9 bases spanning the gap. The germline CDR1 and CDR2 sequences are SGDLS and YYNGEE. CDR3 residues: CASSGPSGTDTQYF. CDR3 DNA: TGTGCCAGCAGCGGACCTAGCGGCACAGATACGCAGTATTTT.

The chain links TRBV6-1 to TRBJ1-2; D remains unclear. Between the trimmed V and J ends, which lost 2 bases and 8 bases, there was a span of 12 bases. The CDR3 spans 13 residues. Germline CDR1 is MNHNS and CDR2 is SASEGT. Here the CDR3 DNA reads TGTGCCAGCAGTGAAAAAGGGAGGCTCGGCTACACCTTC. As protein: CASSEKGRLGYTF.

The CDR3 bases are TGTGCCAGCAGATCCGGGATCGCAGCTAACTATGGCTACACCTTC. It translates to CASRSGIAANYGYTF. The V call is TRBV12-3 or TRBV12-4, the J call TRBJ1-2; D is ambiguous. The CDR3 length is 15 residues. Between the trimmed V and J ends, which lost 6 bases and 0 bases, there was a span of 14 bases.

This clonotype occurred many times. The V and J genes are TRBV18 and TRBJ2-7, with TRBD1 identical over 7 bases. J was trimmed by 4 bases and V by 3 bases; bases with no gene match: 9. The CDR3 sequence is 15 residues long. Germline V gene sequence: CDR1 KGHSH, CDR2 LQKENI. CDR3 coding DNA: TGTGCCAGCTCACCTGGGACAGCTTTGCTTTACGAGCAGTACTTC. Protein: CASSPGTALLYEQYF.

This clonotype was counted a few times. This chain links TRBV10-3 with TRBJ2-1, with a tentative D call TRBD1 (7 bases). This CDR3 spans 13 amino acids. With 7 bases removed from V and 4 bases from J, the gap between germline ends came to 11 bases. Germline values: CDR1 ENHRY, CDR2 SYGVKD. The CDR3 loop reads CAIKAGGYNEQFF. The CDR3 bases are TGTGCCATCAAGGCAGGGGGGTACAATGAGCAGTTCTTC.

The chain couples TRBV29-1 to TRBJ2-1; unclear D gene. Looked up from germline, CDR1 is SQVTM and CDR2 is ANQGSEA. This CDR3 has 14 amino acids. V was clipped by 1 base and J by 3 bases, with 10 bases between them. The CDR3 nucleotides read TGCAGCGTTGAAGTTGCGGAGAACTACAATGAGCAGTTCTTC. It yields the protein CSVEVAENYNEQFF.

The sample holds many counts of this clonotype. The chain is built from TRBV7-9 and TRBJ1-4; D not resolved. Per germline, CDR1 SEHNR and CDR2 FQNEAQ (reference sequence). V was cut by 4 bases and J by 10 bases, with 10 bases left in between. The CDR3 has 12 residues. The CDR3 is CASSSWFGKLFF. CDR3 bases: TGTGCCAGCAGCTCTTGGTTCGGAAAACTGTTTTTT.

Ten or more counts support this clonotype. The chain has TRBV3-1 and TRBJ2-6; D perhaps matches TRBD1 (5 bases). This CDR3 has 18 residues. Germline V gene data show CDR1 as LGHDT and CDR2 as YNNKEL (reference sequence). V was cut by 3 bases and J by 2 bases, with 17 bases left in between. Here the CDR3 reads CASSHVIPTVPGANVLTF. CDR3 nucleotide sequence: TGTGCCAGCAGCCATGTGATCCCGACAGTACCTGGGGCCAACGTCCTGACTTTC.

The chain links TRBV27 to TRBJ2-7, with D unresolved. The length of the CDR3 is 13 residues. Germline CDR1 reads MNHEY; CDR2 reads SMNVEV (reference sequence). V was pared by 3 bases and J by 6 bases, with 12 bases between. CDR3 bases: TGTGCCAGCAGTTTTTCCGGCCGGATCGAGCAGTACTTC. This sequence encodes CASSFSGRIEQYF.

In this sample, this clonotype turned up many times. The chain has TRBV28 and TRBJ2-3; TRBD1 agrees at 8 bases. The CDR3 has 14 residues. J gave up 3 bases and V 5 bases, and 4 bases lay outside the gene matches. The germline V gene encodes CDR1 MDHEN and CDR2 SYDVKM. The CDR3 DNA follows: TGTGCCAGCAGTGCAGGGGGCCCGACAGATACGCAGTATTTT. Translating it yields CASSAGGPTDTQYF.

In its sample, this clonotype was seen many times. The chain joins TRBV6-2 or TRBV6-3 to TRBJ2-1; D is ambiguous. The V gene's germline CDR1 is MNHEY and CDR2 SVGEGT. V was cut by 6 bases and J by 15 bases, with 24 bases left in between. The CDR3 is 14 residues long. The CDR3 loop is CASSSPNQALVWFF. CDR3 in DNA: TGTGCCAGCAGCAGCCCCAATCAGGCTTTGGTCTGGTTCTTC.

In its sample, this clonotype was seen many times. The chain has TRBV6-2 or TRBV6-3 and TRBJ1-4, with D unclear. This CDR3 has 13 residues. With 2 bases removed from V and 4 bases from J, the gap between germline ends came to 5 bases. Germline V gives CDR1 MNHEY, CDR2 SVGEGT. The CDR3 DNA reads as TGTGCCAGCAGTTACCCCAATAATGAAAAACTGTTTTTT. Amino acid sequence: CASSYPNNEKLFF.

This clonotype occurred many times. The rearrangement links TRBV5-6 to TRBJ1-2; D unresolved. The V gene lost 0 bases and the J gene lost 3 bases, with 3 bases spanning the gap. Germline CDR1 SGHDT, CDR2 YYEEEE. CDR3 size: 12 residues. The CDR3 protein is CASSLADYGYTF. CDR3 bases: TGTGCCAGCAGCTTGGCCGACTATGGCTACACCTTC.